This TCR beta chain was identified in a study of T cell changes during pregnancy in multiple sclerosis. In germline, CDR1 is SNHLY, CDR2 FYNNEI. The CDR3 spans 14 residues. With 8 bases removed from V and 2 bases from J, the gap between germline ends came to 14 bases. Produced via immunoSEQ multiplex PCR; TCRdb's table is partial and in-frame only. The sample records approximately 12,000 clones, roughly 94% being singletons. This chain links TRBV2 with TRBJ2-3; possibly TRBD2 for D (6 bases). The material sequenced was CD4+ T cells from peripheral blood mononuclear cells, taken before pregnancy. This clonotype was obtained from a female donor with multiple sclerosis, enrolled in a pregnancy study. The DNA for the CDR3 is TGTGCCAGCGGGGGATCGGGAGACACAGATACGCAGTATTTT. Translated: CASGGSGDTDTQYF. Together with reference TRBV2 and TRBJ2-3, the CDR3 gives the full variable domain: EPEVTQTPSHQVTQMGQEVILRCVPISNHLYFYWYRQILGQKVEFLVSFYNNEISEKSEIFDDQFSVERPDGSNFTLKIRSTKLEDSAMYFCASGGSGDTDTQYFGPGTRLTVL.